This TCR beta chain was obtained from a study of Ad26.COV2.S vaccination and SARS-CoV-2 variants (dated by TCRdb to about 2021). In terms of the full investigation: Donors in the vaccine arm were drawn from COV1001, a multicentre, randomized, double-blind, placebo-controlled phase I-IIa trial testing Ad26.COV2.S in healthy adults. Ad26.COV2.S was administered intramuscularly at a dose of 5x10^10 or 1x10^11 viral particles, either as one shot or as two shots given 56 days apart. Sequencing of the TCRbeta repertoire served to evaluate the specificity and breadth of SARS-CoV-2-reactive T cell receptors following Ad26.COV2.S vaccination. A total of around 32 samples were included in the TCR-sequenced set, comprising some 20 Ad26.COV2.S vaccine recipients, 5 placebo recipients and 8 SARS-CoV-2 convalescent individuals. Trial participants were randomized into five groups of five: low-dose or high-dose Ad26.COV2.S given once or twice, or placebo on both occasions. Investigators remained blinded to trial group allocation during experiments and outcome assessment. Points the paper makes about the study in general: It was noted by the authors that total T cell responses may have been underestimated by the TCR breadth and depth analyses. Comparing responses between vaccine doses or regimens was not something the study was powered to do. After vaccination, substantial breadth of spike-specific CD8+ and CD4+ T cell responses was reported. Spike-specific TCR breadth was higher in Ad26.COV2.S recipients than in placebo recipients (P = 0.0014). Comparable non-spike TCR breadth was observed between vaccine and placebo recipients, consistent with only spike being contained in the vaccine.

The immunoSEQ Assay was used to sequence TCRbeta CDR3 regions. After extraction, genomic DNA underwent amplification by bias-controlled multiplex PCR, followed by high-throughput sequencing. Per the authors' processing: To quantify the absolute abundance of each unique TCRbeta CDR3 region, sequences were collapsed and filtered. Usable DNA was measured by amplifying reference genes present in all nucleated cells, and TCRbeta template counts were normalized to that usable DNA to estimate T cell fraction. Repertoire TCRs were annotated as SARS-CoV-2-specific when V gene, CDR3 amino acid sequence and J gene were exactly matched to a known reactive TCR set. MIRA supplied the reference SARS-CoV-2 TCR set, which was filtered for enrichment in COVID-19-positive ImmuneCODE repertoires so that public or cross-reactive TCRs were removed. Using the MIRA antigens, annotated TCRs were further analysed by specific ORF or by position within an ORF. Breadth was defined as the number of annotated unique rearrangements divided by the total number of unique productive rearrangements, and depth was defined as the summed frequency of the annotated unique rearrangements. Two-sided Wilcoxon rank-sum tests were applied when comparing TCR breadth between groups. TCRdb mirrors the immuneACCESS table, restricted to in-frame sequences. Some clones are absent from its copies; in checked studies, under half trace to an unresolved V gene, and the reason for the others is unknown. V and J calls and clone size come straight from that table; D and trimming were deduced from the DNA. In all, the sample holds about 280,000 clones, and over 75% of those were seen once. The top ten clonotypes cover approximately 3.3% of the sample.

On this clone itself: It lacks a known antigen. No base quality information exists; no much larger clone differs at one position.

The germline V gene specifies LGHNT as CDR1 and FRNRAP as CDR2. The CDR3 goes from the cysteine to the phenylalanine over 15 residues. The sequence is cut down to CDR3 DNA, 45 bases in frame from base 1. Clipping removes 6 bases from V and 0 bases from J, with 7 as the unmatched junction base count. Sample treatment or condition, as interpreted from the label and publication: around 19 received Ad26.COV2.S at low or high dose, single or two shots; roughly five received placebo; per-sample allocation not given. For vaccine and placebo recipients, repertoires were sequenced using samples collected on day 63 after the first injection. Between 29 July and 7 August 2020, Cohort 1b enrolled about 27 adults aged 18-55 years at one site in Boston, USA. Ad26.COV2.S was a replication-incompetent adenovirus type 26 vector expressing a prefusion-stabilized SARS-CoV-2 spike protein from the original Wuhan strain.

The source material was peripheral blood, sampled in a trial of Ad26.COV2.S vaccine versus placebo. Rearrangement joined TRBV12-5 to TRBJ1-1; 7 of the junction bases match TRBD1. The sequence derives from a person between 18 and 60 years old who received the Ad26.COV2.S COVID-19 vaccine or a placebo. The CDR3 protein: CASGNGQAMNTEAFF. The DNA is TGTGCTAGTGGAAATGGACAGGCCATGAACACTGAAGCTTTCTTT.